This TCR beta chain appears in the sequencing data of a study of cytomegalovirus exposure and HLA in healthy donors. General study results and limits: It was in a later analysis that TCR association rates were seen to vary by HLA locus, highest for DRB1 and lowest for HLA-C. In an earlier analysis, productive rearrangement rates for most beta V segments clustered near 87% or 30%.

The PCR ran on 60 Vbeta and 13 Jbeta primers. The assay was immunoSEQ multiplex PCR, and TCRdb's table has in-frame clones only and misses some. This sample has 150,000 to 200,000 clones; over 75% occur once, and the top ten carry less than 2%. When sampled, the donors appeared nominally healthy, though they likely had unrecorded immune exposures. The CDR3 sequence is 15 residues long. Trimming cost V 6 bases and J 7 bases; bases outside gene matches: 7. Looked up from germline, CDR1 is MNHNY and CDR2 is SVGAGI (reference sequence). Points on this clone: Antigen specificity is unknown.

The chain couples TRBV6-6 to TRBJ2-1; 12 bases map to TRBD2. Sequencing used PBMCs. The sequence was collected from a man aged 18-30 years in good health and CMV-seronegative. The CDR3 DNA follows: TGTGCCAGCAGGTGGACTAGCGGGGCCGGGAATGAGCAGTTCTTC. Translated: CASRWTSGAGNEQFF.